This T cell receptor (beta chain) is drawn from a study of T cells after yellow fever vaccination. This clonotype has just a few counts. Its antigen is still unknown. Study outcomes and limitations: Peak timing came faster in the weaker secondary response, day 5 versus 15. Abundant contaminating clonotypes from the bulk population could appear in FACS-sorted repertoires.

Conversion of TCR transcripts into cDNA relied on 5'RACE template switching, which added a universal primer site and UMIs. From the 5' RACE reads, TCRdb called clonotypes with MiXCR, one entry per CDR3 protein. This table holds a few hundred thousand distinct CDR3 sequences, around 4.5% found once. This CDR3 has 16 residues. V gave up 6 bases and J gave up 0 bases; unmatched junction bases: 8. Germline-derived CDR1 and CDR2 are ENHRY and SYGVKD. This TCR was recovered from a man between 18 and 35 years old who received the YFV17D yellow fever vaccine. This material consisted of PBMCs, taken 15 days after the yellow fever booster vaccination. This sequence joins TRBV10-3 and TRBJ2-5; TRBD2 matches at 9 bases. CDR3 residues: CAISPIAGAHQETQYF. The CDR3 nucleotides read TGTGCCATCAGCCCTATAGCGGGGGCACACCAAGAGACCCAGTACTTC.